These 22 T cell receptor beta chains were sequenced from one sample in a study of OX40 agonist ivuxolimab in advanced cancers. Profiled with immunoSEQ multiplex PCR; TCRdb holds only in-frame clones, not every one. The sample contains approximately 70,000 clones, about four fifths of which appear only once. The specimen comprised CD4+ or CD8+ T cells sorted from blood, sampled in a trial of the OX40 agonist ivuxolimab. Every receptor here comes from an adult with an advanced solid tumor such as melanoma, head and neck, liver or kidney cancer.

The rearrangement links TRBV27 to TRBJ1-6, with 7 bases aligning to TRBD1. Germline loops: CDR1 MNHEY, CDR2 SMNVEV (reference sequence). Germline trimming cut 3 bases from V and 7 bases from J; bases unmatched to any gene: 3. The CDR3 has 14 residues. Here the CDR3 reads CASSFDRDNSPLHF. The CDR3 DNA reads TGTGCCAGCAGTTTCGACAGGGACAATTCACCCCTCCACTTT.

This clone was seen a handful of times. The chain recombines TRBV28 with TRBJ2-3; the match to TRBD2 covers 9 bases. The V gene's germline CDR1 is MDHEN and CDR2 SYDVKM. V dropped 4 bases and J dropped 0; count of bases not matched to a gene: 11. The CDR3 loop spans 18 amino acids. The CDR3 here is CASSSIALTSGSTDTQYF. As DNA, the CDR3 is TGTGCCAGCAGTTCCATAGCCCTGACTAGCGGTAGCACAGATACGCAGTATTTT.

The chain employs TRBV6-5 and TRBJ2-7, with TRBD2 matching 10 bases. Germline CDR1 MNHEY, CDR2 SVGAGI. The V segment lost 4 bases and the J segment 5 bases; nucleotides outside the gene matches: 8. This CDR3 has 15 residues. This chain's CDR3 is CASSSLTSGLHEQYF. CDR3 nucleotides: TGTGCCAGCAGTTCCCTGACTAGCGGGCTCCACGAGCAGTACTTC.

This CDR3 is CASSLRLGTFNYGYTF. CDR3 coding DNA: TGTGCCAGCAGCTTAAGGTTGGGAACCTTTAACTATGGCTACACCTTC. The chain carries TRBV7-2 and TRBJ1-2; D gene unclear. Germline V gene sequence: CDR1 SGHTA, CDR2 FQGNSA. The V gene lost 2 bases and the J gene lost 1 base, with 14 bases spanning the gap. CDR3 size: 16 residues.

This clone was counted only a few times. The chain combines TRBV10-1 with TRBJ2-2, with a weak D call TRBD1 (6 bases). CDR1 is WNHNN and CDR2 is SYGVQD in the germline V gene (reference sequence). Trimming stripped 5 bases from V and 2 bases from J, with 12 bases between. There are 15 residues in the CDR3. The CDR3, as DNA: TGCGCCAGCAGTAAAGGACAGATTAACACCGGGGAGCTGTTTTTT. This encodes CASSKGQINTGELFF.

The gene calls are TRBV7-6 and TRBJ2-7; TRBD2 might be the D (6 bases). Germline V gene data show CDR1 as SGHVS and CDR2 as FNYEAQ. The ends were cut back, 5 bases at V and 7 bases at J, with 21 bases in the middle. CDR3 length equals 15 residues. CDR3 residues: CASSIGTGRTGEQYF. CDR3 DNA sequence: TGTGCCAGCAGCATCGGGACTGGGCGTACGGGAGAGCAGTACTTC.

The chain uses TRBV5-1 and TRBJ2-7; the D is unclear. The CDR3 extends over 12 amino acids. V shed 0 bases and J shed 10 bases, with 11 bases lying between them. From germline, CDR1 is SGHRS and CDR2 YFSETQ. CDR3 nucleotide sequence: TGCGCCAGCAGCTTGGCCCGGCGGCCCCAGTACGTC. Translated, it gives CASSLARRPQYV.

The J gene is TRBJ2-1, the V gene TRBV6-5; no clear D. CDR3 length: 11 amino acids. Germline assignment: CDR1 MNHEY and CDR2 SVGAGI. Trimming took off 1 base at V and 7 bases at J, with 2 bases between the two ends. The CDR3 is CASSYFNEQFF. The DNA for the CDR3 is TGTGCCAGCAGTTACTTTAATGAGCAGTTCTTC.

Only one count was recorded for this clone. This sequence joins TRBV6-5 and TRBJ2-1; 10 nucleotides line up with TRBD2. Germline CDR1 MNHEY, CDR2 SVGAGI. The trim removed 6 bases at V and 3 bases at J, leaving 2 bases unmatched. This CDR3 region has 14 residues. CDR3 coding DNA: TGTGCCAGCAGAGAGCGGGGGGGCTACAATGAGCAGTTCTTC. This encodes CASRERGGYNEQFF.

V and J are TRBV5-6 and TRBJ2-5; 10 nucleotides line up with TRBD2. The J segment lost 5 bases and the V segment lost 3 bases, leaving 10 bases of the junction unmatched. From germline, CDR1 is SGHDT and CDR2 YYEEEE. The CDR3 is made up of 16 amino acids. The CDR3 nucleotides are TGTGCCAGCAGCTGGGAGGTGCTAGCGGGGGAGGAGACCCAGTACTTC. Translated, it gives CASSWEVLAGEETQYF.

The J gene is TRBJ2-1, the V gene TRBV6-1; D unresolved. The CDR3 contains 14 residues. The germline CDR1 and CDR2 sequences are MNHNS and SASEGT. V lost 4 bases, J lost 2 bases, and 9 bases lay in between. For the CDR3, the DNA is TGTGCCAGCAGTGGGGAAGGGACCTACAATGAGCAGTTCTTC. Translated: CASSGEGTYNEQFF.

The chain links TRBV6-5 to TRBJ2-1; 10 nucleotides align to TRBD1. The CDR3 has 15 residues. V shed 6 bases and J 4 bases; nucleotides not matched to a gene: 6. Germline-derived CDR1 and CDR2 are MNHEY and SVGAGI. CDR3 amino acids: CASRVRQGAYNEQFF. The CDR3 DNA sequence: TGTGCCAGCAGGGTGAGACAGGGGGCTTACAATGAGCAGTTCTTC.

This rearrangement joins TRBV4-2 to TRBJ2-5, with TRBD2 matching over 13 bases. The length of the CDR3 is 17 residues. J lost 5 bases, V lost 5 bases, and 11 bases had no gene match. The germline CDR1 and CDR2 sequences are LGHNA and YNFKEQ. CDR3 region: CASSSSPTSGGIETQYF. The CDR3 bases are TGTGCCAGCAGCTCAAGCCCGACTAGCGGGGGGATCGAGACCCAGTACTTC.

This clone was detected only a few times. The J gene is TRBJ2-2, the V gene TRBV30, with D unresolved. Trimming left V 0 bases short and J 6 bases short, with 8 bases between. This CDR3 contains 13 residues. The germline gives CDR1 GTSNPN, CDR2 SVGIG (reference sequence). The CDR3 spells CAWSVSMPGELFF. CDR3 bases: TGTGCCTGGAGTGTTTCGATGCCCGGGGAGCTGTTTTTT.

The CDR3 sequence is CASSEIPRTGARDSPLHF. In nucleotides, the CDR3 is TGTGCCAGCAGTGAAATCCCCCGCACAGGGGCGAGGGATTCACCCCTCCACTTT. The rearrangement links TRBV25-1 to TRBJ1-6; 7 bases map to TRBD1. J lost 8 bases, V lost 2 bases, and 15 bases had no gene match. The germline V gene has CDR1 MGHDK and CDR2 SYGVNS. The CDR3 totals 18 residues.

The V and J genes are TRBV18 and TRBJ2-4; 8 positions match TRBD1. The J segment lost 3 bases and the V segment lost 1 base, leaving 14 bases of the junction unmatched. From germline, CDR1 is KGHSH and CDR2 LQKENI. The CDR3 sequence is 19 residues long. CDR3 sequence (DNA): TGTGCCAGCTCACCACGCCCAGGACAGGGTAGTGATGGCAAAAACATTCAGTACTTC. Protein sequence: CASSPRPGQGSDGKNIQYF.

The V gene is TRBV6-6, the J gene TRBJ2-4, with TRBD1 identical over 10 bases. CDR3 length: 15 residues. J gave up 6 bases and V 6 bases, and 8 bases lay outside the gene matches. Germline CDR1 is MNHNY and CDR2 is SVGAGI (reference sequence). CDR3 nucleotide sequence: TGTGCCAGCAGCCCTTTCGGACAGGGGGGAAACATTCAGTACTTC. Residues: CASSPFGQGGNIQYF.

The chain recombines TRBV4-2 with TRBJ1-5, with 7 bases that match TRBD1. Unmatched junction bases numbered 8, after V lost 0 bases and J lost 0 bases. Germline CDR1 LGHNA, CDR2 YNFKEQ. The CDR3 runs 18 residues. The CDR3 DNA reads as TGTGCCAGCAGCCAAGATATCGCGGGGACAGCTAGCAATCAGCCCCAGCATTTT. Its protein product is CASSQDIAGTASNQPQHF.

The chain joins TRBV28 to TRBJ2-7, with 16 bases identical to TRBD2. The CDR3 runs to 18 residues. Losses at the gene ends were 6 bases for V and 7 bases for J; bases not matched to a gene: 15. The V gene's germline CDR1 is MDHEN and CDR2 SYDVKM. CDR3 in amino acids: CASRPPGTSGRALGEQYF. In DNA, the CDR3 is TGTGCCAGCAGGCCACCCGGGACTAGCGGGAGGGCCCTCGGTGAGCAGTACTTC.

The gene calls are TRBV5-1 and TRBJ2-7; 8 bases are shared with TRBD2. The CDR3 length is 13 residues. V lost 4 bases, J lost 6 bases, and 6 bases stayed unmatched. Germline V gene data show CDR1 as SGHRS and CDR2 as YFSETQ. The CDR3 reads CASSQGLGSEQYF. In nucleotides, the CDR3 is TGCGCCAGCAGCCAGGGACTAGGTAGCGAGCAGTACTTC.

The rearrangement joins TRBV5-6 to TRBJ1-4; possible D gene TRBD1, 6 bases. The germline CDR1 and CDR2 sequences are SGHDT and YYEEEE. The length of the CDR3 is 17 residues. V was cut by 2 bases and J by 6 bases, with 20 bases left in between. CDR3 sequence: CASSFNLFGGRDEKLFF. CDR3 nucleotide sequence: TGTGCCAGCAGCTTCAATCTCTTCGGGGGCCGAGATGAAAAACTGTTTTTT.

On this clone itself: A junction end diverges from the germline sequence, so it may reflect a read error. The chain recombines TRBV7-2 with TRBJ1-1; 7 bases are a match to TRBD1. Germline V gives CDR1 SGHTA, CDR2 FQGNSA. The CDR3 has 14 amino acids. As DNA, the CDR3 is TGTGCCAGCAGCAGGGGGCCTGTGAAGACTGAAGCTTTCTTT. Amino acids: CASSRGPVKTEAFF.